Included here is one T cell receptor (beta chain) sequence, with context. The antigen remains undetermined. The sample has other DNA sequences that encode this CDR3 too. This sample stems from a study of shared clonotypes between healthy human individuals. CD45RO-negative CD8 cells positively selected for CCR7 made up the naive population, which excluded terminally differentiated effector memory CD45RA+ cells. Some clones are missing from TCRdb's copy, which holds only in-frame ones; the method was immunoSEQ multiplex PCR. The sample includes 2 million to 2.5 million clones, just over 90% of them seen just once. Study-level points and caveats: On the whole, naive subsets had larger estimated richness than memory subsets had. Naive CD4 clonotype sharing across a handful of donors was roughly 5%.

What was sequenced was naive CD8+ T cells from PBMCs. This TCR came from a young man in good health. Some clones in this sample may be carry-over from other donors' samples.

CDR3 sequence (DNA): TGTGCCAGCAGTTGGGGTGCCTACGAGCAGTACTTC. It specifies CASSWGAYEQYF. The chain links TRBV28 to TRBJ2-7; no reliable D call. CDR3 length: 12 residues. The germline gives CDR1 MDHEN, CDR2 SYDVKM. V lost 4 bases and J lost 2, with 6 bases in between.